The rows below give T cell receptor beta chains drawn from one sample of a study of blood T cell repertoires in COVID-19. Using immunoSEQ multiplex PCR, the repertoire was profiled, and TCRdb retains in-frame clones only, with some absent. Among 150,000 to 200,000 clones listed, roughly 86% were seen once. The sequencing sample was made of peripheral blood. These TCRs come from a woman in her sixties or seventies who had recovered from COVID-19. CDR3s include the opening cysteine and the closing phenylalanine or tryptophan. Each record gives: clone size, J gene, V gene, D gene, CDR3 protein, CDR3 DNA. The D gene is left open where the match is weak. Clone size appears in some rows only: once, few, many, or a class for an expanded clone.

NA TRBJ2-7 TRBV5-8 NA CAAARYEQYF TGTGCCGCTGCGAGGTACGAGCAGTACTTC
NA TRBJ2-3 TRBV9 NA CASSIHTLTVTGTDTQYF TGTGCCAGCAGCATCCATACCCTGACAGTGACTGGCACAGATACGCAGTATTTT
few TRBJ1-3 TRBV5-1 NA CASSLVAGSGNTIYF TGCGCCAGCAGCTTGGTCGCCGGCTCTGGAAACACCATATATTTT
once TRBJ2-5 TRBV28 NA CASSLLAAQETQYF TGTGCCAGCAGTTTATTGGCGGCTCAAGAGACCCAGTACTTC
NA TRBJ1-1 TRBV4-1 NA CASSPRGRAFF TGCGCCAGCAGCCCGAGGGGGAGAGCTTTCTTT
NA TRBJ1-5 TRBV9 NA CASSAGGSNQPQHF TGTGCCAGCAGCGCCGGGGGGAGCAATCAGCCCCAGCATTTT
NA TRBJ2-3 TRBV5-4 TRBD2 CASSRAGGDTDTQYF TGTGCCAGCAGCCGGGCGGGGGGGGACACAGATACGCAGTATTTT
NA TRBJ2-1 TRBV2 TRBD1 CASSRQGLPFF TGTGCCAGCAGTCGACAGGGATTGCCGTTCTTC
NA TRBJ2-6 TRBV27 NA CASSLTGFSGANVLTF TGTGCCAGCAGTTTAACGGGGTTCTCTGGGGCCAACGTCCTGACTTTC
few TRBJ2-1 TRBV5-1 TRBD1 CASSLTGVYNEQFF TGCGCCAGCAGCTTGACAGGGGTATACAATGAGCAGTTCTTC
NA TRBJ1-2 TRBV28 TRBD1 CASSPSTGASDYGYTF TGTGCCAGCAGCCCCTCCACAGGGGCCTCTGACTATGGCTACACCTTC
NA TRBJ2-1 TRBV9 NA CASSVSGQSSYNEQFF TGTGCCAGCAGCGTTAGCGGTCAGAGCTCCTACAATGAGCAGTTCTTC
NA TRBJ1-2 TRBV18 NA CASSPSADRENGYTF TGTGCCAGCTCACCATCGGCGGATAGGGAGAATGGCTACACCTTC
NA TRBJ2-5 TRBV5-1 NA CASSGGQPGETQYF TGCGCCAGCAGCGGAGGACAGCCAGGGGAGACCCAGTACTTC
NA TRBJ2-2 TRBV28 TRBD1 CASILDGTGVPGTNTGELFF TGTGCCAGCATATTAGACGGGACAGGGGTCCCTGGGACAAACACCGGGGAGCTGTTTTTT
NA TRBJ2-7 TRBV6-5 TRBD2 CASSYSASGSNYEQYF TGTGCCAGCAGTTACTCGGCTAGCGGGAGCAACTACGAGCAGTACTTC
NA TRBJ2-3 TRBV3-1/TRBV3-2 TRBD2 CASSPRTRSFTDTQYF TGTGCCAGCAGCCCTCGGACTAGGTCTTTCACAGATACGCAGTATTTT
NA TRBJ1-1 TRBV5-1 NA CASSSMGGMNTEAFF TGCGCCAGCAGCTCGATGGGAGGCATGAACACTGAAGCTTTCTTT
NA TRBJ2-4 TRBV3-1/TRBV3-2 TRBD1 CASSQANRGNEYF TGTGCCAGCAGCCAAGCGAACAGGGGTAACGAGTACTTC
NA TRBJ1-4 TRBV20-1 NA CSAGGYEKLFF TGCAGTGCGGGGGGTTATGAAAAACTGTTTTTT
NA TRBJ2-7 TRBV18 NA CASSPGQGPYEQYF TGTGCCAGCTCACCAGGGCAGGGTCCCTACGAGCAGTACTTC
once TRBJ2-7 TRBV10-2 TRBD1 CASSEEGGPYF TGCGCCAGCAGTGAGGAAGGGGGCCCGTACTTC
NA TRBJ2-3 TRBV5-4 NA CASSSGGTSTDTQYF TGTGCCAGCAGCTCCGGGGGAACTAGCACAGATACGCAGTATTTT
NA TRBJ1-2 TRBV7-9 NA CATQRGSNYGYTF TGTGCCACCCAACGGGGTTCTAACTATGGCTACACCTTC
once TRBJ2-7 TRBV6-2/TRBV6-3 TRBD1 CASSPRDRDNYEQYF TGTGCCAGCAGCCCGAGGGACAGGGACAACTACGAGCAGTACTTC
NA TRBJ1-2 TRBV19 TRBD1 CASSPGQFYVGYTF TGTGCCAGTAGTCCGGGACAGTTTTACGTTGGCTACACCTTC
NA TRBJ2-5 TRBV3-1/TRBV3-2 NA CASSQGQRTQYF TGTGCCAGCAGCCAGGGCCAGAGGACCCAGTACTTC
NA TRBJ1-1 TRBV5-1 NA CASSLDRNTEAFF TGCGCCAGCAGCTTGGATCGGAACACTGAAGCTTTCTTT
NA TRBJ1-1 TRBV19 TRBD1 CASNPGTGGVYTEAFF TGTGCCAGTAACCCCGGGACAGGGGGCGTCTACACTGAAGCTTTCTTT
NA TRBJ1-2 TRBV4-1 TRBD1 CASGDRPFDGYTF TGCGCCAGCGGGGACAGGCCATTTGATGGCTACACCTTC
NA TRBJ1-1 TRBV28 NA CASLTGVNTEAFF TGTGCCAGCCTAACGGGGGTGAACACTGAAGCTTTCTTT
NA TRBJ1-2 TRBV28 NA CASSLAASYGYTF TGTGCCAGCAGTTTAGCGGCGAGCTATGGCTACACCTTC
NA TRBJ1-4 TRBV7-8 NA CASSLNRQKPNEKLFF TGTGCCAGCAGCTTAAACCGACAGAAGCCGAATGAAAAACTGTTTTTT
few TRBJ2-7 TRBV7-9 TRBD1 CASSLGGRQGGYEQYF TGTGCCAGCAGCTTAGGGGGGAGACAGGGTGGGTACGAGCAGTACTTC
few TRBJ2-7 TRBV6-5 NA CASTYGASYEQYF TGTGCCAGCACCTACGGAGCCTCCTACGAGCAGTACTTC
NA TRBJ2-6 TRBV28 NA CASLPGNSGANVLTF TGTGCCAGCTTACCAGGGAACTCTGGGGCCAACGTCCTGACTTTC
NA TRBJ1-5 TRBV20-1 TRBD1 CSASRQGAGQPQHF TGCAGTGCTAGTAGACAGGGGGCGGGTCAGCCCCAGCATTTT
NA TRBJ2-7 TRBV9 TRBD1 CASSFGQGIYEQYF TGTGCCAGCAGCTTCGGACAGGGGATCTACGAGCAGTACTTC
NA TRBJ2-7 TRBV2 TRBD1 CASTPITGTGMQQYF TGTGCCAGCACTCCGATTACCGGGACAGGGATGCAGCAGTACTTC
NA TRBJ2-3 TRBV4-1 TRBD1 CASRSPGQGAGDTQYF TGCGCCAGCAGATCACCGGGGCAGGGGGCTGGAGATACGCAGTATTTT
NA TRBJ2-5 TRBV5-1 NA CASSPIHQGQETQYF TGCGCCAGCAGCCCGATTCACCAGGGTCAGGAGACCCAGTACTTC
NA TRBJ1-3 TRBV3-1/TRBV3-2 TRBD1 CASSQGDRRHTIYF TGTGCCAGCAGCCAAGGGGACAGGCGACACACCATATATTTT
NA TRBJ1-1 TRBV19 TRBD1 CASPPLGFSGDRGLGNTEAFF TGTGCCAGTCCACCCCTTGGCTTCTCGGGGGACAGGGGGCTTGGGAACACTGAAGCTTTCTTT
NA TRBJ2-5 TRBV15 NA CATSRDRVQETQYF TGTGCCACCAGCAGAGACAGGGTACAAGAGACCCAGTACTTC
NA TRBJ1-5 TRBV4-1 NA CASSQEESRRQPQHF TGCGCCAGCAGCCAAGAGGAATCCCGGCGGCAGCCCCAGCATTTT
NA TRBJ1-2 TRBV6-5 TRBD1 CASSPRGQGHGYTF TGTGCCAGCAGTCCCCGGGGACAGGGCCATGGCTACACCTTC
NA TRBJ1-1 TRBV2 NA CASSVRDNSNTEAFF TGTGCCAGCAGTGTCCGGGACAATTCGAACACTGAAGCTTTCTTT
NA TRBJ1-5 TRBV15 NA CATSRRAFNQPQHF TGTGCCACCAGCAGACGAGCTTTTAATCAGCCCCAGCATTTT
NA TRBJ1-2 TRBV27 TRBD1 CASSRRDSTYGYTF TGTGCCAGCAGTCGAAGGGACAGTACCTATGGCTACACCTTC
NA TRBJ2-3 TRBV5-1 NA CASSLGLAGSADTQYF TGCGCCAGCAGCTTGGGTCTGGCGGGGAGCGCAGATACGCAGTATTTT
NA TRBJ2-5 TRBV6-2/TRBV6-3 TRBD2 CASSYEASGGMETQYF TGTGCCAGCAGTTACGAAGCTAGCGGGGGAATGGAGACCCAGTACTTC
NA TRBJ2-7 TRBV30 NA CAWSVTGPYEQYF TGTGCCTGGAGTGTAACAGGCCCCTACGAGCAGTACTTC
NA TRBJ2-7 TRBV21-1 NA CASSKGTGQGSYEQYF TGTGCCAGCAGCAAAGGGACCGGACAGGGTTCCTACGAGCAGTACTTC